The 7 T cell receptor beta chains reported below all come from one sample, sequenced in a study of blood T cell repertoires in COVID-19. Assay used: immunoSEQ multiplex PCR; TCRdb lists only in-frame clones, some missing. The data contain around 99,000 clones, less than 90% of them singletons. Sequenced material: peripheral blood. All receptors come from a woman aged 55-70 years with acute or convalescent COVID-19.

CDR3 amino acids: CASQHPGQGNPLHF. The CDR3 DNA is TGTGCCAGCCAGCATCCGGGACAGGGTAATCCCCTCCACTTT. V is TRBV7-2 and J is TRBJ1-6; 9 nucleotides agree with TRBD1. The germline V gene has CDR1 SGHTA and CDR2 FQGNSA. The CDR3 length is 14 residues. J gave up 13 bases and V 8 bases, and 12 bases lay outside the gene matches.

This clone has just a few counts. V gene TRBV18 combines with J gene TRBJ2-2, with 9 bases matching TRBD2. The CDR3 totals 16 residues. Trimming cost V 1 base and J 6 bases; bases outside gene matches: 6. Germline loops: CDR1 KGHSH, CDR2 LQKENI. The CDR3 coding sequence is TGTGCCAGCTCACCACTCCTAGCGGGAATGTCCGGGGAGCTGTTTTTT. This codes for CASSPLLAGMSGELFF. Full variable domain (missing parts from reference TRBV18 and TRBJ2-2): NAGVMQNPRHLVRRRGQEARLRCSPMKGHSHVYWYRQLPEEGLKFMVYLQKENIIDESGMPKERFSAEFPKEGPSILRIQQVVRGDSAAYFCASSPLLAGMSGELFFGEGSRLTVL.

This clone occurred once. V is TRBV9 and J is TRBJ2-3, with D maybe TRBD2 (6 bases). V lost 0 bases and J lost 2, with 10 bases in between. This CDR3 spans 15 amino acids. The germline CDR1 and CDR2 sequences are SGDLS and YYNGEE. In DNA form, the CDR3 reads TGTGCCAGCAGCGTAGTCGGGAGTCACACAGATACGCAGTATTTT. Its protein product is CASSVVGSHTDTQYF.

This chain connects TRBV5-1 to TRBJ2-3; 8 nucleotides agree with TRBD1. CDR1 and CDR2 (germline): SGHRS, YFSETQ. V shed 5 bases, J shed 1 base, and the junction held 15 bases outside the gene matches. The CDR3 consists of 18 residues. The chain's CDR3 is CASSRGTGVRMGTDTQYF. The DNA for the CDR3 is TGCGCCAGCAGTCGCGGGACAGGAGTCCGGATGGGCACAGATACGCAGTATTTT.

The chain joins TRBV19 to TRBJ1-5; tentatively, D is TRBD1 (6 bases). Trimming cost V 7 bases and J 4 bases, with 8 bases left between them. Germline V gene lookup returns CDR1 LNHDA and CDR2 SQIVND (reference sequence). The CDR3 has 12 residues. Here the CDR3 reads CASTGANQPQHF. Written as DNA, the CDR3 is TGTGCCAGTACAGGGGCAAATCAGCCCCAGCATTTT.

The chain has TRBV28 and TRBJ1-2, with 8 bases identical to TRBD1. V lost 6 bases, J lost 11 bases, and 11 bases stayed unmatched. The length of the CDR3 is 13 residues. Germline lookup yields CDR1 MDHEN and CDR2 SYDVKM. The CDR3 DNA reads TGTGCCAGCAGGAATATCAGGGGGCGCTTTTACACCTTC. This encodes CASRNIRGRFYTF.

The rearrangement joins TRBV28 to TRBJ1-2; D not resolved. Deletions cut 5 bases from V and 8 bases from J, with 18 bases between. Germline CDR1 is MDHEN and CDR2 is SYDVKM. The CDR3 extends over 14 amino acids. As DNA, the CDR3 is TGTGCCAGCAGTCTTCGGAGCGGGGTTTCGGGCTACACCTTC. This gives the protein CASSLRSGVSGYTF.